One and the same sample provided the 8 T cell receptor beta chains below, sequenced in a study of cytomegalovirus exposure and HLA in healthy donors. Researchers ran the PCR with 60 Vbeta and 13 Jbeta primers. Clones were read by immunoSEQ multiplex PCR, and TCRdb kept only the in-frame ones, dropping some. Counted here are more than 150,000 clones, 82% occurring once; the ten biggest clones make up roughly 0.8%. Sequencing was performed on PBMCs. These receptors originate from a woman aged 18-29 years in good health and CMV-seronegative.

This clone was counted between two and nine times. The chain employs TRBV7-9 and TRBJ1-2; D unresolved. Germline values: CDR1 SEHNR, CDR2 FQNEAQ (reference sequence). The V gene lost 5 bases and the J gene lost 5 bases, with 15 bases spanning the gap. There are 14 residues in the CDR3. Here the CDR3 reads CASSPLNLPYGYTF. The CDR3 DNA reads TGTGCCAGCAGCCCCCTGAACCTACCGTATGGCTACACCTTC. Based on the CDR3 plus reference TRBV7-9 and TRBJ1-2, the full variable domain is DTGVSQNPRHKITKRGQNVTFRCDPISEHNRLYWYRQTLGQGPEFLTYFQNEAQLEKSRLLSDRFSAERPKGSFSTLEIQRTEQGDSAMYLCASSPLNLPYGYTFGSGTRLTVV.

The DNA for the CDR3 is TGTGCCATCAGTGTAACACAGAACACTGAAGCTTTCTTT. Encoded protein: CAISVTQNTEAFF. The genes are TRBV10-3 and TRBJ1-1; D is ambiguous. Germline lookup yields CDR1 ENHRY and CDR2 SYGVKD. The length of the CDR3 is 13 residues. Deletions cut 4 bases from V and 1 base from J, with 7 bases between.

This clone showed up just once. V and J are TRBV5-4 and TRBJ2-5; D perhaps matches TRBD2 (7 bases). CDR1 and CDR2 from the germline V gene are SGHNT and YYREEE (reference sequence). This CDR3 contains 15 residues. The V and J ends lost 5 bases and 2 bases respectively, with 16 bases between them. The CDR3 DNA is TGTGCCAGCAGTCGAGGGGGGGTGAGTCAAGAGACCCAGTACTTC. It specifies CASSRGGVSQETQYF.

The genes are TRBV5-8 and TRBJ1-5; TRBD1 might be the D (6 bases). CDR1 and CDR2 (germline): SGHTS, YDEGEE. This CDR3 comprises 14 residues. Trimming removed 0 bases from V and 10 bases from J, with 14 bases in between. The CDR3 here is CASSLVGHSPPQHF. The CDR3, as DNA: TGTGCCAGCAGCTTGGTGGGACATAGCCCCCCCCAGCATTTT.

The gene calls are TRBV2 and TRBJ2-7; maybe TRBD2 (5 bases). The CDR3 length is 16 residues. From germline, CDR1 is SNHLY and CDR2 FYNNEI. The V end lost 1 base, the J end lost 3 bases, and 16 bases lay between the germline ends. This CDR3 is CASSEGAGITGYEQYF. The CDR3 DNA reads TGTGCCAGCAGTGAAGGGGCCGGGATTACCGGCTACGAGCAGTACTTC.

This sequence joins TRBV18 and TRBJ1-1, with TRBD1 as a possible D gene (5 bases). The V gene lost 1 base and the J gene lost 2 bases, with 8 bases spanning the gap. Germline V gene sequence: CDR1 KGHSH, CDR2 LQKENI. The CDR3 is 14 residues long. CDR3 coding DNA: TGTGCCAGCTCACCACTGACAGATAACACTGAAGCTTTCTTT. Translated, it gives CASSPLTDNTEAFF.

The J gene is TRBJ2-1, the V gene TRBV14; 9 bases are shared with TRBD2. The V segment lost 4 bases and the J segment 0 bases; nucleotides outside the gene matches: 16. The CDR3 length is 20 residues. The germline V gene has CDR1 SGHDN and CDR2 FVKESK. This CDR3 is CASSLSGSGGPYSSYNEQFF. The CDR3 nucleotides are TGTGCCAGCAGCCTCTCAGGTAGCGGGGGCCCTTATAGCTCCTACAATGAGCAGTTCTTC.

The rearrangement joins TRBV11-3 to TRBJ1-3; a possible D gene is TRBD1 (5 bases). The CDR3 contains 14 residues. Germline CDR1 reads SGHNT; CDR2 reads YENEEA. Deletions cut 5 bases from V and 2 bases from J, with 10 bases between. The CDR3 DNA sequence: TGTGCCAGCAGCCTCCGGGGGGCTGGAAACACCATATATTTT. It is translated as CASSLRGAGNTIYF.